The 32 T cell receptor beta chains listed next were all sequenced from one sample in a study of post-analysis software for immune sequencing data. These receptors are not linked to any known antigen. The study's findings and limits: Patients showed TRBV5-6, TRBV5-1 and TRBV20-1 among roughly 5 TRBV segments more frequent than in controls.

TCR beta cDNA libraries included unique molecular identifiers. TCRdb itself ran the PCR reads through MiXCR, one entry per CDR3 protein. The sample includes 450,000 to 700,000 distinct CDR3 sequences, about 40% seen only once; the top ten take more than 1.5%. What was sequenced was blood. The source of these receptors is a girl aged 5-17 years with multiple sclerosis.

This clonotype has more than one count but fewer than ten. This rearrangement joins TRBV6-6 to TRBJ2-3, with 10 positions matching TRBD2. Trimming cost V 5 bases and J 3 bases; bases outside gene matches: 2. The CDR3 spans 14 residues. The germline V gene has CDR1 MNHNY and CDR2 SVGAGI (reference sequence). The CDR3 reads CASSKTSGTDTQYF. The CDR3 nucleotides are TGTGCCAGCAGTAAGACTAGCGGGACAGATACGCAGTATTTT.

The rearrangement uses TRBV28 and TRBJ1-2, with 7 bases lining up with TRBD1. The CDR3 loop spans 15 amino acids. Looked up from germline, CDR1 is MDHEN and CDR2 is SYDVKM. The junction had 12 bases not matched to a gene; V was cut back by 7 bases and J by 4 bases. CDR3 region: CASIPGGTGPYGYTF. CDR3 sequence (DNA): TGTGCCAGCATCCCAGGGGGGACGGGGCCCTATGGCTACACCTTC.

In its sample, this clonotype was seen a few times. The V gene is TRBV15, the J gene TRBJ2-5; D unclear. CDR3 length: 13 residues. V was shortened by 4 bases and J by 4 bases, with 10 bases between the two germline ends. The germline gives CDR1 LNHNV, CDR2 YYDKDF (reference sequence). The CDR3 region has the DNA TGTGCCACCAGCATAAGTGGTGGAGAGACCCAGTACTTC. Translated, it gives CATSISGGETQYF.

The chain recombines TRBV7-9 with TRBJ2-5; D gene uncertain. Matching the DNA end better, TRBJ2-7 makes the J call doubtful. Germline CDR1 reads SEHNR; CDR2 reads FQNEAQ (reference sequence). The CDR3 has 16 amino acids. The CDR3 protein is CASSLSPRIPSDEQYF. CDR3 nucleotide sequence: TGTGCCAGCAGTCTATCCCCCCGGATCCCCTCGGACGAGCAGTACTTC.

This clonotype was recorded a few times. The rearrangement links TRBV20-1 to TRBJ2-7; 12 bases map to TRBD2. With 0 bases clipped from V and 2 bases from J, the junction kept 8 bases outside the gene matches. The CDR3 is made up of 17 amino acids. The V gene's germline CDR1 is DFQATT and CDR2 SNEGSKA (reference sequence). CDR3 sequence (DNA): TGCAGTGCTAGAGATTTCCTAGCGGGGGGGGAACCCTACGAGCAGTACTTC. Protein sequence: CSARDFLAGGEPYEQYF.

This chain joins TRBV5-1 and TRBJ2-7; tentatively, D is TRBD1 (6 bases). This CDR3 is built from 15 residues. Germline CDR1 is SGHRS and CDR2 is YFSETQ. The V gene lost 6 bases and the J gene lost 7 bases, with 23 bases spanning the gap. The CDR3 is CASTSGTSVLREQYF. DNA of the CDR3: TGCGCCAGCACCAGTGGGACATCCGTCCTAAGGGAGCAGTACTTC. The full variable domain, completed using reference TRBV5-1 and TRBJ2-7, is KAGVTQTPRYLIKTRGQQVTLSCSPISGHRSVSWYQQTPGQGLQFLFEYFSETQRNKGNFPGRFSGRQFSNSRSEMNVSTLELGDSALYLCASTSGTSVLREQYFGPGTRLTVT.

This clonotype occurred a few times. J is TRBJ2-7 and V is TRBV7-6, with a weak D call TRBD1 (6 bases). V was pared by 1 base and J by 2 bases, with 15 bases between. The CDR3 spans 16 residues. CDR1 and CDR2 from the germline V gene are SGHVS and FNYEAQ. The CDR3 is CASSLGSIGGTYEQYF. CDR3 coding DNA: TGTGCCAGCAGCTTAGGGTCCATAGGGGGTACCTACGAGCAGTACTTC.

This sequence joins TRBV14 and TRBJ2-5, with D possibly matching TRBD2 (6 bases). The end of the DNA is better explained by TRBJ2-7, so the J call may be wrong. The CDR3 runs to 18 residues. The germline V gene has CDR1 SGHDN and CDR2 FVKESK. The CDR3 here is CASSQGEGPEALGGEQYF. The CDR3 DNA is TGTGCCAGCAGCCAAGGAGAGGGACCGGAAGCCCTCGGGGGCGAGCAGTACTTC.

This chain connects TRBV2 to TRBJ2-7; TRBD1 agrees at 7 bases. There are 14 residues in the CDR3. Germline CDR1 SNHLY, CDR2 FYNNEI. The trim removed 6 bases at V and 2 bases at J, leaving 7 bases unmatched. The CDR3 loop is CASSLGQEPYEQYF. CDR3 coding DNA: TGTGCCAGCAGCCTCGGACAGGAACCCTACGAGCAGTACTTC.

The chain has TRBV7-2 and TRBJ2-5, with D perhaps TRBD1 or TRBD2 (5 bases each). This CDR3 region has 12 residues. Germline V lookup: CDR1 SGHTA, CDR2 FQGNSA. The V end was cut by 5 bases, the J end by 5 bases, with 9 bases between. CDR3 region: CASSPWGETQYF. DNA of the CDR3: TGTGCCAGCAGCCCCTGGGGGGAGACCCAGTACTTC. Drawing the rest from reference TRBV7-2 and TRBJ2-5, the complete variable domain is GAGVSQSPSNKVTEKGKDVELRCDPISGHTALYWYRQSLGQGLEFLIYFQGNSAPDKSGLPSDRFSAERTGGSVSTLTIQRTQQEDSAVYLCASSPWGETQYFGPGTRLLVL.

This sequence joins TRBV10-3 and TRBJ2-5, with TRBD2 identical over 8 bases. From germline, CDR1 is ENHRY and CDR2 SYGVKD. V shed 6 bases, J shed 2 bases, and the junction held 5 bases outside the gene matches. There are 14 residues in the CDR3. CDR3 in amino acids: CAIRGSGAQETQYF. The CDR3, as DNA: TGTGCCATCAGGGGTAGCGGGGCGCAAGAGACCCAGTACTTC.

The rearrangement links TRBV2 to TRBJ1-1, with 8 bases lining up with TRBD1. Germline trimming cut 0 bases from V and 2 bases from J; bases unmatched to any gene: 2. The CDR3 covers 15 residues. The V gene's germline CDR1 is SNHLY and CDR2 FYNNEI. CDR3 amino acids: CASSEAGTGNTEAFF. The CDR3 region has the DNA TGTGCCAGCAGTGAAGCCGGGACAGGCAACACTGAAGCTTTCTTT.

This clonotype has only a few counts. V and J are TRBV12-3 or TRBV12-4 and TRBJ1-2, with 9 positions matching TRBD1. Germline trimming cut 7 bases from V and 7 bases from J; bases unmatched to any gene: 13. The CDR3 is 15 residues long. The CDR3 DNA reads as TGTGCCAGCACCGCCCGACAGGGGGTTGTCCTTGGCTACACCTTC. Residues: CASTARQGVVLGYTF.

The gene calls are TRBV12-3 or TRBV12-4 and TRBJ1-2; 7 nucleotides match TRBD1. Losses at the gene ends were 4 bases for V and 2 bases for J; bases not matched to a gene: 7. CDR3 length: 15 amino acids. The CDR3 spells CASSCGQAWNYGYTF. As DNA, the CDR3 is TGTGCCAGCAGTTGTGGACAGGCCTGGAACTATGGCTACACCTTC.

The table lists this clonotype with a few counts. This may arise from a read error, as a much more abundant clone is one base away. V gene TRBV11-2 combines with J gene TRBJ2-7; D might be TRBD2 (5 bases). The CDR3 extends over 13 amino acids. CDR1 and CDR2 from the germline V gene are SGHAT and FQNNGV. CDR3 nucleotides: TGTGCCAGAAGCTTAGCCGGGGCCTACGAGCAGTACTTC. It is translated as CARSLAGAYEQYF.

J is TRBJ2-4 and V is TRBV6-6, with 7 bases that match TRBD2. Germline lookup yields CDR1 MNHNY and CDR2 SVGAGI (reference sequence). The CDR3 has 16 residues. With V trimmed by 5 bases and J by 3 bases, 10 bases remained unmatched. The CDR3 sequence: CASSPNLGGDKNIQYF. Written as DNA, the CDR3 is TGTGCCAGCAGTCCCAACTTGGGAGGGGACAAAAACATTCAGTACTTC.

This chain links TRBV5-1 with TRBJ2-3; TRBD2 matches 7 bases. Trimming cost V 4 bases and J 4 bases; bases outside gene matches: 3. CDR3 length equals 13 residues. Germline V CDR1 and CDR2: SGHRS, YFSETQ. Here the CDR3 reads CASSGGESDTQYF. CDR3 nucleotides: TGCGCCAGCAGCGGGGGGGAGTCAGATACGCAGTATTTT. The full variable domain, completed using reference TRBV5-1 and TRBJ2-3, is KAGVTQTPRYLIKTRGQQVTLSCSPISGHRSVSWYQQTPGQGLQFLFEYFSETQRNKGNFPGRFSGRQFSNSRSEMNVSTLELGDSALYLCASSGGESDTQYFGPGTRLTVL.

This chain connects TRBV21-1 to TRBJ1-2; the D segment call TRBD1 is taken from the table without a DNA check. TRBV21-1 is designated a pseudogene. The CDR3 runs 18 residues. The CDR3 protein is CASSKGGGARTGPYGYTF. DNA of the CDR3: TGTGCCAGCAGCAAAGGTGGTGGGGCGAGGACAGGCCCGTATGGCTACACCTTC.

This clonotype has just a few counts. CDR3 bases: TGCAGTGCTTCCCGGGACAGGGAAGGATATAGCAATCAGCCCCAGCATTTT. Translated: CSASRDREGYSNQPQHF. The chain couples TRBV20-1 to TRBJ1-5; 9 nucleotides align to TRBD1. From germline, CDR1 is DFQATT and CDR2 SNEGSKA (reference sequence). Trimming at V came to 5 bases and at J to 0 bases, leaving 11 bases not matched to a gene. CDR3 size: 17 residues.

The chain is built from TRBV5-1 and TRBJ2-1; 7 bases are shared with TRBD1. Germline V gene lookup returns CDR1 SGHRS and CDR2 YFSETQ. This CDR3 has 17 residues. The V and J ends lost 0 bases and 2 bases, in that order; junction bases with no gene match: 8. The DNA of the CDR3 is TGCGCCAGCAGCTTGGGTAAGGCAGGGGGAGCCTACAATGAGCAGTTCTTC. Translating gives CASSLGKAGGAYNEQFF.

This clonotype was seen more than once but under ten times. The chain joins TRBV5-1 to TRBJ2-5, with D perhaps given as TRBD1 or TRBD2 (6 bases each). The J call may not be correct, given that the DNA end is closer to TRBJ2-7. The germline V gene has CDR1 SGHRS and CDR2 YFSETQ. The CDR3 sequence is 13 residues long. The CDR3 nucleotides are TGCGCCAGCACCGACGGAGGGGGAGGCGAGCAGTACTTC. It codes for CASTDGGGGEQYF.

The chain employs TRBV12-3 or TRBV12-4 and TRBJ1-2, with 10 bases that match TRBD1. Germline trimming cut 1 base from V and 3 bases from J; bases unmatched to any gene: 2. The CDR3 runs to 15 residues. The CDR3, as DNA: TGTGCCAGCAGTTTAGGAGGACAGGGGGACTATGGCTACACCTTC. As protein: CASSLGGQGDYGYTF.

This clonotype was recorded many times. This rearrangement joins TRBV12-3 or TRBV12-4 to TRBJ2-7; TRBD1 aligns across 8 bases. The CDR3 totals 14 residues. The ends lost 5 bases at V and 2 bases at J; junction bases unmatched: 5. The chain's CDR3 is CASSPWTGTYEQYF. DNA of the CDR3: TGTGCCAGCAGTCCATGGACAGGGACCTACGAGCAGTACTTC.

This clonotype was detected a few times. The rearrangement links TRBV12-3 or TRBV12-4 to TRBJ2-7; TRBD1 might be the D (6 bases). The germline V and J ends were trimmed by 5 bases and 4 bases, with 15 bases remaining between them. This CDR3 contains 14 residues. The CDR3 spells CASSPTTGRYEQYF. CDR3 sequence (DNA): TGTGCCAGCAGTCCTACGACAGGAAGGTACGAGCAGTACTTC.

In this sample, this clonotype turned up a few times. The chain links TRBV10-3 to TRBJ2-7; D is perhaps TRBD1 (6 bases). Trimming took 5 bases from V and 2 from J, leaving 7 bases between them. CDR1 is ENHRY, CDR2 SYGVKD, per germline. The CDR3 contains 12 residues. The CDR3: CAISTGTYEQYF. The CDR3 DNA follows: TGTGCCATCAGTACAGGGACCTACGAGCAGTACTTC.

This clonotype was counted a few times. V usage is TRBV6-5 and J usage is TRBJ2-5, with 7 positions matching TRBD2. The CDR3 contains 15 residues. Germline V gene lookup returns CDR1 MNHEY and CDR2 SVGAGI. V lost 5 bases to trimming and J lost 5 bases; unmatched junction nucleotides: 11. The CDR3 nucleotides read TGTGCCAGCAGTCCGGCCACGGGAGGTCCGGAGACCCAGTACTTC. This encodes CASSPATGGPETQYF.

V gene TRBV5-4 combines with J gene TRBJ2-4; perhaps D is TRBD1 or TRBD2 (6 bases each). V shed 0 bases and J shed 4 bases, with 11 bases lying between them. The CDR3 length is 15 residues. CDR1 and CDR2 from the germline V gene are SGHNT and YYREEE (reference sequence). The CDR3 bases are TGTGCCAGCAGCTTGGGGGGGCGGGGTAAAAACATTCAGTACTTC. Amino acid sequence: CASSLGGRGKNIQYF.

J is TRBJ2-7 and V is TRBV27, with 8 positions matching TRBD1. V was clipped by 5 bases and J by 3 bases; unmatched bases: 0. There are 12 residues in the CDR3. CDR1 and CDR2 from the germline V gene are MNHEY and SMNVEV (reference sequence). The CDR3 sequence is CASSDRGYEQYF. In DNA form, the CDR3 reads TGTGCCAGCAGTGACAGGGGCTACGAGCAGTACTTC.

This clonotype was counted between two and nine times. V gene TRBV9 combines with J gene TRBJ2-1; D is possibly TRBD2 (6 bases). The V and J ends lost 3 bases and 6 bases respectively, with 16 bases between them. In germline, CDR1 is SGDLS, CDR2 YYNGEE. The CDR3 totals 15 residues. In nucleotides, the CDR3 is TGTGCCAGCAGCGCCGGGACGGACTACGCCAATGAGCAGTTCTTC. Translation: CASSAGTDYANEQFF.

This sequence joins TRBV6-6 and TRBJ1-2, with a weak D call TRBD1 (5 bases). The CDR3 is 13 residues long. The germline V gene encodes CDR1 MNHNY and CDR2 SVGAGI (reference sequence). Trimming cost V 6 bases and J 4 bases, with 12 bases left between them. Written as DNA, the CDR3 is TGTGCCAGCAGCCCGTCCGGGACCTATGGCTACACCTTC. Its translation: CASSPSGTYGYTF.

The V and J genes are TRBV7-2 and TRBJ1-2; 9 bases match TRBD1. After removal of 6 bases from V and 2 bases from J, the junction contained 7 bases not matched to a gene. Germline CDR1 reads SGHTA; CDR2 reads FQGNSA. This CDR3 has 15 residues. CDR3 region: CASRPGTGSNYGYTF. The CDR3 DNA reads as TGTGCCAGCAGGCCCGGGACAGGGAGCAACTATGGCTACACCTTC.

This chain's CDR3 is CASSRQAGTIINEQFF. The CDR3 DNA reads TGTGCCAGCAGTCGACAGGCAGGGACGATCATCAATGAGCAGTTCTTC. The chain recombines TRBV3-1 with TRBJ2-1; tentative D call: TRBD1 (6 bases). The V end lost 6 bases, the J end lost 6 bases, and 21 bases lay between the germline ends. Germline V gene sequence: CDR1 LGHDT, CDR2 YNNKEL (reference sequence). The CDR3 covers 16 residues.